These 32 T cell receptor beta chains were sequenced from one sample in a study of CD8+CD57+ T cells in acquired aplastic anemia. TCR beta VDJ combinations and CDR3 sequences were profiled from genomic DNA. TCRdb reprocessed the reads via MiXCR and lists one record per CDR3 protein. This sample has hundreds of thousands of distinct CDR3 sequences, with around 68% found just once. The material sequenced was sorted CD4+, CD8+, or CD8+CD57+ T cells (not recorded which) from PBMCs. The receptors come from a human donor in good health, serving as a control.

The chain links TRBV7-2 to TRBJ1-1; tentative D call: TRBD1 (6 bases). Germline loops: CDR1 SGHTA, CDR2 FQGNSA. Trimming pared 3 bases from V and 8 bases from J, leaving 25 bases between. This CDR3 is built from 17 residues. The CDR3 region has the DNA TGTGCCAGCAGCTTGGCAACGGGGGGGGCGCATGACCCGGAAGCTTTCTTT. Its protein is CASSLATGGAHDPEAFF.

This clonotype was seen repeatedly, ten times or more. The chain couples TRBV20-1 to TRBJ2-1; 12 bases align to TRBD2. The CDR3 extends over 17 amino acids. V trimming: 4 bases; J trimming: 0 bases; junction bases outside the gene matches: 7. The V gene's germline CDR1 is DFQATT and CDR2 SNEGSKA (reference sequence). The CDR3: CSAITSGGPSSYNEQFF. CDR3 nucleotides: TGCAGTGCTATTACTAGCGGGGGGCCAAGCTCCTACAATGAGCAGTTCTTC.

The chain recombines TRBV9 with TRBJ2-7; 12 bases fit TRBD2. V shed 0 bases and J 13 bases; nucleotides not matched to a gene: 8. The CDR3 sequence is 14 residues long. From germline, CDR1 is SGDLS and CDR2 YYNGEE. CDR3 sequence: CASSVGLAGASQYF. DNA of the CDR3: TGTGCCAGCAGCGTAGGACTAGCGGGGGCATCACAATACTTC.

About this clonotype itself: A much larger clone lies a single base off, so this may be a read error. The genes are TRBV7-9 and TRBJ1-6; D perhaps matches TRBD1 (5 bases). The CDR3 has 13 amino acids. V was cut by 11 bases and J by 8 bases, with 16 bases left in between. Germline values: CDR1 SEHNR, CDR2 FQNEAQ (reference sequence). CDR3 sequence reads: CAWSDGGDSPLHF. In DNA form, the CDR3 reads TGTGCCTGGAGCGACGGGGGAGATTCACCCCTCCACTTT.

The CDR3 DNA follows: TGTGCCATCAGTGAATTGCAGGGGGCATTCACAGATACGCAGTATTTT. Its protein product is CAISELQGAFTDTQYF. V usage is TRBV10-3 and J usage is TRBJ2-3, with TRBD1 matching over 8 bases. Germline trimming cut 3 bases from V and 2 bases from J; bases unmatched to any gene: 7. The CDR3 is 16 residues long. The germline V gene encodes CDR1 ENHRY and CDR2 SYGVKD.

This clonotype was seen many times. The chain joins TRBV30 to TRBJ1-2; 7 bases align to TRBD1. V shed 2 bases, J shed 7 bases, and the junction held 7 bases outside the gene matches. Germline loops: CDR1 GTSNPN, CDR2 SVGIG (reference sequence). This CDR3 has 13 residues. For the CDR3, the DNA is TGTGCCTGGAGTACGACAGGGAGGACTGGCTACACCTTC. It codes for CAWSTTGRTGYTF.

In the case of this clonotype: It is unclear where the CDR3 begins or ends on the DNA, so no DNA is shown, and the CDR3 is as TCRdb lists it. This chain links TRBV7-3 with TRBJ2-2. Including both end residues, the CDR3 is 15 amino acids long. Germline V lookup: CDR1 SGHTA, CDR2 FQGTGA. The chain's CDR3 is CASSRQLYGYTFGFF.

This sequence joins TRBV9 and TRBJ1-1; 8 bases fit TRBD1. Trimming took 0 bases from V and 4 from J; bases not matched to a gene: 8. Germline V gene data show CDR1 as SGDLS and CDR2 as YYNGEE. The CDR3 spans 16 residues. For the CDR3, the DNA is TGTGCCAGCAGCGTAGGAGCAGGGGGCGCGGGCACTGAAGCTTTCTTT. Its protein product is CASSVGAGGAGTEAFF.

This clonotype was detected ten times or more. The chain combines TRBV29-1 with TRBJ1-2, with D perhaps TRBD1 (5 bases). V was pared by 7 bases and J by 7 bases, with 19 bases between. Germline CDR1 is SQVTM and CDR2 is ANQGSEA. This CDR3 region has 13 residues. CDR3 coding DNA: TGCAGCGACTCTCTGGGGGGGTGGGGTGGCTACACCTTC. It encodes CSDSLGGWGGYTF.

This chain uses TRBV29-1 with TRBJ2-7, with D uncertain. The assigned J gene may be wrong: the sequence end matches TRBJ2-5 better. The CDR3 covers 12 residues. Germline V lookup: CDR1 SQVTM, CDR2 ANQGSEA. DNA for the CDR3: TGCAGCGTTGTTGAGGTGGGAGAGACCCAGTACTTC. It specifies CSVVEVGETQYF.

This clonotype came up many times. The rearrangement links TRBV19 to TRBJ2-1, with 11 bases that match TRBD1. With 8 bases clipped from V and 7 bases from J, the junction kept 7 bases outside the gene matches. The germline V gene has CDR1 LNHDA and CDR2 SQIVND (reference sequence). This CDR3 contains 14 residues. CDR3 DNA: TGTGCCAGTGTAAGGACAGGGGGCACGAATGAGCAGTTCTTC. Translation gives CASVRTGGTNEQFF. The whole variable domain, filled in from reference TRBV19 and TRBJ2-1, reads DGGITQSPKYLFRKEGQNVTLSCEQNLNHDAMYWYRQDPGQGLRLIYYSQIVNDFQKGDIAEGYSVSREKKESFPLTVTSAQKNPTAFYLCASVRTGGTNEQFFGPGTRLTVL.

The table lists this clonotype with many counts. The J gene is TRBJ1-4, the V gene TRBV20-1; no firm D call. The CDR3 length is 15 residues. Trimming left V 0 bases short and J 4 bases short, with 12 bases between. The germline CDR1 and CDR2 sequences are DFQATT and SNEGSKA (reference sequence). The CDR3 loop is CSARDISEDNEKLFF. CDR3 DNA: TGCAGTGCTAGAGATATTTCAGAAGATAATGAAAAACTGTTTTTT.

This clonotype has a count of ten or more. The V gene is TRBV2, the J gene TRBJ1-2, with D perhaps TRBD1 (5 bases). The CDR3 consists of 13 residues. Trimming shortened V by 1 base and J by 8 bases, and 11 bases separated the two germline ends. The germline CDR1 and CDR2 sequences are SNHLY and FYNNEI. The CDR3 bases are TGTGCCAGCAGTGAAGGGTGGAGGGACGGCTACACCTTC. Protein product: CASSEGWRDGYTF.

V and J are TRBV7-3 and TRBJ1-1; D possibly corresponds to TRBD1 (6 bases). V was clipped by 5 bases and J by 3 bases, with 13 bases between them. Germline CDR1 SGHTA, CDR2 FQGTGA. The CDR3 sequence is 14 residues long. The CDR3: CASSDPYRDTEAFF. The CDR3 coding sequence is TGTGCCAGCAGCGACCCATACAGGGACACTGAAGCTTTCTTT.

The genes are TRBV5-5 and TRBJ2-7, with D hard to call. This CDR3 spans 15 amino acids. Looked up from germline, CDR1 is SGHKS and CDR2 is YYEKEE (reference sequence). V lost 6 bases and J lost 1, with 17 bases in between. In DNA form, the CDR3 reads TGTGCCAGCAAACCCGGCCAGCGAATATCCTACGAGCAGTACTTC. Protein: CASKPGQRISYEQYF.

This clonotype came up many times. The chain is built from TRBV7-2 and TRBJ1-2; D is unclear. Trimming removed 3 bases at V and 8 bases at J, with 10 bases between. CDR3 length equals 12 residues. Germline V CDR1 and CDR2: SGHTA, FQGNSA. CDR3 bases: TGTGCCAGCAGCTTCCCCTTTGGAGGCTACACCTTC. Translated: CASSFPFGGYTF.

This clonotype came up a few times. This could be a read error, since a much larger clone is one nucleotide away. This rearrangement joins TRBV7-3 to TRBJ1-3; D unresolved. V shed 3 bases and J shed 0 bases, with 9 bases lying between them. The germline V gene encodes CDR1 SGHTA and CDR2 FQGTGA. The length of the CDR3 is 15 residues. Here the CDR3 reads CASSFSAGSGNTIYF. The CDR3 DNA follows: TGTGCCAGCAGCTTTTCGGCCGGCTCTGGAAACACCATATATTTT.

This clonotype was counted once. The genes are TRBV7-3 and TRBJ2-3; the D gene is possibly TRBD1 (6 bases). Trimming took 5 bases from V and 10 from J, leaving 25 bases between them. Germline V CDR1 and CDR2: SGHTA, FQGTGA. The CDR3 runs 16 residues. The CDR3 region is CASSPETGWDTEAQYF. Written as DNA, the CDR3 is TGTGCCAGCAGCCCAGAGACAGGCTGGGACACTGAAGCGCAGTATTTT.

This CDR3 reads CASSKTSGGSMNGYTF. The CDR3 DNA sequence: TGTGCCAGCAGCAAGACTAGCGGGGGAAGCATGAATGGCTACACCTTC. The chain has TRBV11-2 and TRBJ1-2; the D gene is possibly TRBD1 (5 bases). In germline, CDR1 is SGHAT, CDR2 FQNNGV. V lost 5 bases to trimming and J lost 6 bases, with 22 bases between them. There are 16 residues in the CDR3.

This clonotype was detected ten times or more. This chain joins TRBV2 and TRBJ2-6; 9 bases map to TRBD2. Unmatched junction bases numbered 6, after V lost 4 bases and J lost 8 bases. This CDR3 is 15 amino acids long. Looked up from germline, CDR1 is SNHLY and CDR2 is FYNNEI. The CDR3 coding sequence is TGTGCCAGCAGTGTAGCGGGGGATGTGACCAACGTCCTGACTTTC. This codes for CASSVAGDVTNVLTF.

This chain uses TRBV18 with TRBJ1-2; D might be TRBD1 (5 bases). This CDR3 has 15 amino acids. V was trimmed by 3 bases and J by 6 bases, leaving 17 bases between them. The germline gives CDR1 KGHSH, CDR2 LQKENI. The CDR3 reads CASSPSAGQAHGYTF. The CDR3 coding sequence is TGTGCCAGCTCACCGTCGGCAGGGCAGGCCCATGGCTACACCTTC.

This chain uses TRBV7-2 with TRBJ1-5; D perhaps matches TRBD1 (5 bases). The CDR3 loop spans 13 amino acids. V dropped 5 bases and J dropped 9 bases, with 14 bases sitting between them. CDR1 is SGHTA, CDR2 FQGNSA, per germline. CDR3 sequence: CASSTIQGGPQHF. The CDR3 DNA follows: TGTGCCAGCAGCACCATCCAGGGAGGGCCCCAGCATTTT.

A note on this clonotype: This likely comes from a read error, as the CDR3 has no conserved phenylalanine or tryptophan at its end. The chain recombines TRBV19 with TRBJ2-2; D call uncertain. V was trimmed by 5 bases and J by 8 bases, leaving 15 bases between them. The CDR3 is made up of 14 amino acids. Germline assignment: CDR1 LNHDA and CDR2 SQIVND (reference sequence). CDR3 sequence (DNA): TGTGCCAGTAGTGACGGGCACGACATTGGGGAGCTGTTTGTT. This gives the protein CASSDGHDIGELFV.

V usage is TRBV7-2 and J usage is TRBJ1-5; 7 bases fit TRBD1. Germline V gene lookup returns CDR1 SGHTA and CDR2 FQGNSA. CDR3 length equals 15 residues. The J segment lost 6 bases and the V segment lost 2 bases, leaving 7 bases of the junction unmatched. The CDR3 sequence is CASSLQQGSAQPQHF. CDR3 DNA sequence: TGTGCCAGCAGCTTACAACAGGGGTCCGCTCAGCCCCAGCATTTT.

The rearrangement links TRBV18 to TRBJ1-1; D remains ambiguous. This CDR3 is 14 amino acids long. V was cut by 6 bases and J by 8 bases, with 19 bases left in between. Germline lookup yields CDR1 KGHSH and CDR2 LQKENI. CDR3 region: CASSGEGSSSEAFF. In nucleotides, the CDR3 is TGTGCCAGCTCCGGGGAGGGATCGTCCTCAGAAGCTTTCTTT.

As to this clonotype: At one of its ends the junction is not consistent with the germline gene, which may arise from a read error. The chain links TRBV15 to TRBJ1-5, with 7 bases fitting TRBD1. The CDR3 consists of 16 residues. CDR1 and CDR2 (germline): LNHNV, YYDKDF (reference sequence). DNA of the CDR3: TGTGCCAGCAGCGGAGATGCGTCAGGGGGAGGTCAGCCCCAGCATTTT. Translated, it gives CASSGDASGGGQPQHF.

The DNA for the CDR3 is TGCAGCGTTATCGGGCTGAACACTGAAGCTTTCTTT. Translation gives CSVIGLNTEAFF. This chain joins TRBV29-1 and TRBJ1-1; D not certain. V was cut by 5 bases and J by 0 bases, with 7 bases left in between. Germline values: CDR1 SQVTM, CDR2 ANQGSEA. This CDR3 has 12 residues.

Turning to this clonotype: At one end, the junction sequence differs from germline, possibly due to a read error. CDR3 protein: CSVRTGTTTPDTQYF. The CDR3 nucleotides read TGCAGTGTTAGAACCGGGACTACCACGCCAGATACGCAGTATTTT. The chain links TRBV20-1 to TRBJ2-3, with 7 bases lining up with TRBD2. The CDR3 sequence is 15 residues long. Germline V gene data show CDR1 as DFQATT and CDR2 as SNEGSKA (reference sequence).

This chain links TRBV20-1 with TRBJ2-7, with 12 bases aligning to TRBD2. Germline CDR1 and CDR2: DFQATT and SNEGSKA (reference sequence). After removal of 6 bases from V and 3 bases from J, the junction contained 9 bases not matched to a gene. CDR3 size: 15 residues. The CDR3 reads CSAPRTSGDRYEQYF. Written as DNA, the CDR3 is TGCAGTGCCCCTCGGACTAGCGGGGATCGCTACGAGCAGTACTTC.

The gene calls are TRBV20-1 and TRBJ1-1, with 8 bases matching TRBD1. The CDR3 length is 16 residues. Germline CDR1 DFQATT, CDR2 SNEGSKA (reference sequence). Trimming at V came to 2 bases and at J to 4 bases, leaving 12 bases not matched to a gene. CDR3: CSARPTDRVDGTEAFF. The CDR3 DNA reads as TGCAGTGCTAGACCTACGGACAGGGTTGATGGCACTGAAGCTTTCTTT.

The chain joins TRBV7-3 to TRBJ2-7, with 10 bases that match TRBD2. Per germline, CDR1 SGHTA and CDR2 FQGTGA. This CDR3 contains 18 residues. V gave up 4 bases and J gave up 0 bases; unmatched junction bases: 12. This CDR3 reads CASSSQPQLAGNSYEQYV. As DNA, the CDR3 is TGTGCCAGCAGCTCCCAACCCCAACTAGCGGGGAACTCCTACGAGCAGTACGTC.

The rearrangement uses TRBV11-3 and TRBJ2-1; D possibly corresponds to TRBD2 (5 bases). CDR1 is SGHNT, CDR2 YENEEA, per germline. The CDR3 runs 12 residues. Trimming pared 4 bases from V and 9 bases from J, leaving 10 bases between. Written as DNA, the CDR3 is TGTGCCAGCAGCTCCCTACGGGGTGAGCAGTTCTTC. This codes for CASSSLRGEQFF.